Here is one T cell receptor (beta chain) with its context. The antigen remains unidentified. These data come from a study of T-cell memory formation after mild COVID-19. Notes on the study in general: Nothing showed for sure that second-wave clones peaking on day 37 were SARS-CoV-2 specific. Certain responding clones were present in pre-infection memory, suggesting participation of cross-reactive memory.

Researchers used 5'RACE with constant-segment primers to make TCR alpha and TCR beta cDNA libraries that carry sample barcodes and UMIs. MiXCR, run by TCRdb on the 5' RACE reads, gives a single entry per CDR3 protein. The data hold 270,000 or so distinct CDR3 sequences, with 16% observed a single time. This CDR3 region has 14 residues. V lost 4 bases and J 4 bases, leaving 13 bases between the germline ends. The V gene's germline CDR1 is SGDLS and CDR2 YYNGEE. The chain combines TRBV9 with TRBJ2-3; no clear D gene. This clonotype was sampled from a man aged 18 to 29 who had mild COVID-19 (a few samples of this study predate the infection). Cell type and time point are not known. The material sequenced was PBMCs or a T cell subset sorted from them (not recorded which). CDR3 sequence reads: CASSTELGADTQYF. DNA of the CDR3: TGTGCCAGCAGCACCGAGCTCGGCGCAGATACGCAGTATTTT.